Listed below are T cell receptor beta chains from one sample, sequenced in a study of identifying expanded T cells in peripheral blood. The data were produced by immunoSEQ multiplex PCR, yet TCRdb's version contains in-frame clones alone and is incomplete. The data hold 60,000 or so clones, with about 83% observed a single time. Sample: blood. The receptors stem from a person aged 18 to 75 in good health. The CDR3 runs from the conserved cysteine through the conserved F or W. Each record gives: D gene, J gene, V gene, clone size, CDR3 protein, CDR3 DNA. D genes are given only for firm matches. A row's size may be missing; if present it is once, few, many or a size class.

d_call: NA
j_call: TRBJ2-3
v_call: TRBV29-1
clone_size: NA
cdr3_aa: CSVDEDTQYF
cdr3_nt: TGCAGCGTTGATGAAGATACGCAGTATTTT

d_call: TRBD2
j_call: TRBJ2-1
v_call: TRBV15
clone_size: NA
cdr3_aa: CATSRELAGAYNEQFF
cdr3_nt: TGTGCCACCAGCAGAGAACTAGCGGGGGCCTACAATGAGCAGTTCTTC

d_call: NA
j_call: TRBJ2-1
v_call: TRBV30
clone_size: NA
cdr3_aa: CAWSPPAGGNEQFF
cdr3_nt: TGTGCCTGGAGCCCCCCGGCCGGGGGCAATGAGCAGTTCTTC

d_call: NA
j_call: TRBJ1-2
v_call: TRBV4-3
clone_size: NA
cdr3_aa: CASSPDPGSQNYGYTF
cdr3_nt: TGCGCCAGCAGCCCAGACCCTGGCAGCCAGAACTATGGCTACACCTTC

d_call: NA
j_call: TRBJ1-6
v_call: TRBV7-2
clone_size: NA
cdr3_aa: CASSLGRGERNSPLHF
cdr3_nt: TGTGCCAGCAGCTTGGGGCGGGGGGAGCGTAATTCACCCCTCCACTTT

d_call: TRBD2
j_call: TRBJ2-3
v_call: TRBV9
clone_size: NA
cdr3_aa: CASSPSGGPDTQYF
cdr3_nt: TGTGCCAGCAGCCCCTCGGGGGGGCCAGATACGCAGTATTTT

d_call: NA
j_call: TRBJ2-2
v_call: TRBV5-1
clone_size: NA
cdr3_aa: CASSLGVNTGELFF
cdr3_nt: TGCGCCAGCAGCTTGGGGGTGAACACCGGGGAGCTGTTTTTT

d_call: NA
j_call: TRBJ1-3
v_call: TRBV25-1
clone_size: NA
cdr3_aa: CASSEPRTGNTIYF
cdr3_nt: TGTGCCAGCAGTGAACCCCGCACGGGAAACACCATATATTTT

d_call: TRBD2
j_call: TRBJ2-1
v_call: TRBV29-1
clone_size: NA
cdr3_aa: CSVDQAGGGQFF
cdr3_nt: TGCAGCGTTGATCAGGCCGGGGGGGGGCAGTTCTTC

d_call: NA
j_call: TRBJ2-7
v_call: TRBV10-3
clone_size: once
cdr3_aa: CATWRGTSYEQYF
cdr3_nt: TGTGCCACCTGGAGGGGAACTTCCTACGAGCAGTACTTC

d_call: NA
j_call: TRBJ1-2
v_call: TRBV30
clone_size: few
cdr3_aa: CAWSVGQISNYGYTF
cdr3_nt: TGTGCCTGGAGTGTAGGTCAGATCTCTAACTATGGCTACACCTTC

d_call: NA
j_call: TRBJ1-1
v_call: TRBV5-1
clone_size: NA
cdr3_aa: CASSYGSSPGTEAFF
cdr3_nt: TGCGCCAGCAGCTACGGATCTAGCCCTGGAACTGAAGCTTTCTTT

d_call: TRBD1
j_call: TRBJ2-7
v_call: TRBV5-5
clone_size: NA
cdr3_aa: CASSFVWGTGVSYEQYF
cdr3_nt: TGTGCCAGCAGCTTTGTCTGGGGGACAGGGGTCTCGTACGAGCAGTACTTC

d_call: TRBD2
j_call: TRBJ2-3
v_call: TRBV5-1
clone_size: NA
cdr3_aa: CASRLAGVKADTQYF
cdr3_nt: TGCGCCAGCAGATTAGCGGGGGTCAAGGCAGATACGCAGTATTTT

d_call: TRBD1
j_call: TRBJ1-2
v_call: TRBV7-9
clone_size: once
cdr3_aa: CASSPWNPGGADLGYTF
cdr3_nt: TGTGCCAGCAGCCCCTGGAATCCAGGGGGCGCGGATTTGGGCTACACCTTC

d_call: TRBD1
j_call: TRBJ2-3
v_call: TRBV7-2
clone_size: NA
cdr3_aa: CASSLRQGKDTQYF
cdr3_nt: TGTGCCAGCAGCTTACGACAGGGCAAAGATACGCAGTATTTT

d_call: TRBD1
j_call: TRBJ1-6
v_call: TRBV30
clone_size: NA
cdr3_aa: CAWKDQGRGNYNSPLHF
cdr3_nt: TGTGCCTGGAAAGACCAAGGCAGGGGGAACTATAATTCACCCCTCCACTTT

d_call: TRBD1
j_call: TRBJ2-1
v_call: TRBV5-1
clone_size: NA
cdr3_aa: CASSRLQGYNEQFF
cdr3_nt: TGCGCCAGCAGCCGACTACAGGGGTACAATGAGCAGTTCTTC

d_call: TRBD2
j_call: TRBJ2-5
v_call: TRBV30
clone_size: NA
cdr3_aa: CACRGKRETETQYF
cdr3_nt: TGTGCCTGCCGGGGGAAGCGGGAGACGGAGACCCAGTACTTC

d_call: TRBD1
j_call: TRBJ1-5
v_call: TRBV7-2
clone_size: NA
cdr3_aa: CASSLDRGHQPQHF
cdr3_nt: TGTGCCAGCAGCTTAGACAGGGGGCACCAGCCCCAGCATTTT

d_call: NA
j_call: TRBJ2-1
v_call: TRBV14
clone_size: NA
cdr3_aa: CASSQGVTGYNEQFF
cdr3_nt: TGTGCCAGCAGCCAAGGGGTGACGGGGTACAATGAGCAGTTCTTC

d_call: TRBD1
j_call: TRBJ1-4
v_call: TRBV19
clone_size: NA
cdr3_aa: CASSKWTGVDEKLFF
cdr3_nt: TGTGCCAGTAGTAAATGGACAGGTGTGGATGAAAAACTGTTTTTT

d_call: NA
j_call: TRBJ2-7
v_call: TRBV30
clone_size: NA
cdr3_aa: CAWNLAGEQYF
cdr3_nt: TGTGCCTGGAACTTAGCTGGCGAGCAGTACTTC

d_call: NA
j_call: TRBJ1-3
v_call: TRBV5-8
clone_size: once
cdr3_aa: CASNPGGNSGNTIYF
cdr3_nt: TGTGCCAGCAACCCGGGAGGGAACTCTGGAAACACCATATATTTT

d_call: NA
j_call: TRBJ1-4
v_call: TRBV7-7
clone_size: NA
cdr3_aa: CASSLQGGPNEKLFF
cdr3_nt: TGTGCCAGCAGCCTCCAGGGCGGACCTAATGAAAAACTGTTTTTT

d_call: TRBD1
j_call: TRBJ2-7
v_call: TRBV18
clone_size: NA
cdr3_aa: CASSPGDRDEQYF
cdr3_nt: TGTGCCAGCTCACCAGGGGACAGGGACGAGCAGTACTTC

d_call: NA
j_call: TRBJ1-1
v_call: TRBV28
clone_size: NA
cdr3_aa: CASKVNTEAFF
cdr3_nt: TGTGCCAGCAAGGTGAACACTGAAGCTTTCTTT

d_call: TRBD1
j_call: TRBJ1-4
v_call: TRBV28
clone_size: NA
cdr3_aa: CASSRQGAEKLFF
cdr3_nt: TGTGCCAGCAGTAGACAGGGGGCCGAAAAACTGTTTTTT

d_call: TRBD1
j_call: TRBJ1-3
v_call: TRBV4-2
clone_size: NA
cdr3_aa: CASSQDGTGTGNTIYF
cdr3_nt: TGTGCCAGCAGCCAAGATGGGACAGGGACTGGAAACACCATATATTTT

d_call: NA
j_call: TRBJ2-1
v_call: TRBV7-2
clone_size: NA
cdr3_aa: CASSLGGGFEQFF
cdr3_nt: TGTGCCAGCAGCTTGGGGGGAGGTTTTGAGCAGTTCTTC

d_call: TRBD1
j_call: TRBJ1-2
v_call: TRBV27
clone_size: NA
cdr3_aa: CASSFLRTGHNYGYTF
cdr3_nt: TGTGCCAGCAGTTTTTTGCGGACAGGACATAACTATGGCTACACCTTC

d_call: NA
j_call: TRBJ2-2
v_call: TRBV2
clone_size: NA
cdr3_aa: CASSPDREVQVTGELFF
cdr3_nt: TGTGCCAGCAGTCCTGACAGGGAGGTTCAGGTCACCGGGGAGCTGTTTTTT